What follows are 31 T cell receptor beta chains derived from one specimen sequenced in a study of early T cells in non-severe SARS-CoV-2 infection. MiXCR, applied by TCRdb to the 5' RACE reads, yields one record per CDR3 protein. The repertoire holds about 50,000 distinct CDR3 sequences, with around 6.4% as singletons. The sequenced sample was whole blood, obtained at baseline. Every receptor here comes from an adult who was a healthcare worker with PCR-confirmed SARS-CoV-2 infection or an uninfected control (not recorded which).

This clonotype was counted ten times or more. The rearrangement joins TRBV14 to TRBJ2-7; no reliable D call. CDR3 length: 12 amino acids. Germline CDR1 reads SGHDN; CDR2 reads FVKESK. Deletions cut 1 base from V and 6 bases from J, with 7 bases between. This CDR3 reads CASSQAASEQYF. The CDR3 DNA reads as TGTGCCAGCAGCCAAGCAGCCTCCGAGCAGTACTTC. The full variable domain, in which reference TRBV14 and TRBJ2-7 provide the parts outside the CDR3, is EAGVTQFPSHSVIEKGQTVTLRCDPISGHDNLYWYRRVMGKEIKFLLHFVKESKQDESGMPNNRFLAERTGGTYSTLKVQPAELEDSGVYFCASSQAASEQYFGPGTRLTVT.

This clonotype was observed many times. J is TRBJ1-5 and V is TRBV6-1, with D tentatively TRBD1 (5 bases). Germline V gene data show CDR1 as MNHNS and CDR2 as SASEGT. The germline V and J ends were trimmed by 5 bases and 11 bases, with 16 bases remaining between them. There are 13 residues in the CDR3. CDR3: CASSPPGRPTQHF. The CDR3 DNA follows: TGTGCCAGCAGTCCCCCAGGGCGCCCTACCCAGCATTTT.

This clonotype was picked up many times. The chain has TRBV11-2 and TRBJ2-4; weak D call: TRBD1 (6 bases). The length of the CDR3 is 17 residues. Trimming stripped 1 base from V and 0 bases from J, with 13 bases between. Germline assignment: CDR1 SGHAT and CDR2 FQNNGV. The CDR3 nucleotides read TGTGCCAGCAGCTTAGCAGGGGATCGACTAGCCAAAAACATTCAGTACTTC. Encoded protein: CASSLAGDRLAKNIQYF.

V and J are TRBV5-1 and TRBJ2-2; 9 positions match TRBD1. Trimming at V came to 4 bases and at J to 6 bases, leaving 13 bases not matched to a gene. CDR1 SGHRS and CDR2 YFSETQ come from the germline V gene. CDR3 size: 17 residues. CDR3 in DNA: TGCGCCAGCAGCCCGGTATCCGGGACAGGGAGGTCCGGGGAGCTGTTTTTT. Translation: CASSPVSGTGRSGELFF.

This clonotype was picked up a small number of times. CDR3 coding DNA: TGTGCCACACGGGGGTCCAGGATTGGCACAGATACGCAGTATTTT. Translating gives CATRGSRIGTDTQYF. This rearrangement joins TRBV7-9 to TRBJ2-3; D may be TRBD2 (6 bases). Trimming stripped 10 bases from V and 1 base from J, with 18 bases between. The germline gives CDR1 SEHNR, CDR2 FQNEAQ (reference sequence). The CDR3 loop spans 15 amino acids.

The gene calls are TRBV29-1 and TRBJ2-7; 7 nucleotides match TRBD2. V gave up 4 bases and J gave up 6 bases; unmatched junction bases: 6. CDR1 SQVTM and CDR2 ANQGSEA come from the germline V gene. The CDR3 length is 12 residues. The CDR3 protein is CSVASGAGEQYF. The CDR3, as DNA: TGCAGCGTTGCAAGCGGGGCGGGCGAGCAGTACTTC.

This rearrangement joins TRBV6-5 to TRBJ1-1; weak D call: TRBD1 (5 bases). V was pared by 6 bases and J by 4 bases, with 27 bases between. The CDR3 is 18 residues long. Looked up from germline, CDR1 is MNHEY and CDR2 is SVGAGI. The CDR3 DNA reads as TGTGCCAGCAGCACCCGAGGTATCGACAGCAAGGGCCTCACTGAAGCTTTCTTT. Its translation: CASSTRGIDSKGLTEAFF.

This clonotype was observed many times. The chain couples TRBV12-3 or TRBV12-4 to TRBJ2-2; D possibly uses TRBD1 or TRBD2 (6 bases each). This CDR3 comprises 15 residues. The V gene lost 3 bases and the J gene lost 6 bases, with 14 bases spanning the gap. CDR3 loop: CASSFESGGAGELFF. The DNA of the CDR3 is TGTGCCAGCAGTTTTGAGTCCGGGGGCGCCGGGGAGCTGTTTTTT.

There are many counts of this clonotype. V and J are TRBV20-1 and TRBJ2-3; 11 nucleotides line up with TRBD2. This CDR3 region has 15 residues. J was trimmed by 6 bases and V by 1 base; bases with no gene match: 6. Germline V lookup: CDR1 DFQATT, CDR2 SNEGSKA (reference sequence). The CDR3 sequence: CSARGASGRMDTQYF. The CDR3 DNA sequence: TGCAGTGCTAGAGGGGCTAGCGGGAGGATGGATACGCAGTATTTT.

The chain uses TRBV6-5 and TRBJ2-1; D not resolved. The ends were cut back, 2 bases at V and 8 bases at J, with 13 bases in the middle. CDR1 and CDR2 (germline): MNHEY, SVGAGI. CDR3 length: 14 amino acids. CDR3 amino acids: CASSYNLGRDEQFF. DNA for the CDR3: TGTGCCAGCAGTTACAACCTGGGAAGGGATGAGCAGTTCTTC.

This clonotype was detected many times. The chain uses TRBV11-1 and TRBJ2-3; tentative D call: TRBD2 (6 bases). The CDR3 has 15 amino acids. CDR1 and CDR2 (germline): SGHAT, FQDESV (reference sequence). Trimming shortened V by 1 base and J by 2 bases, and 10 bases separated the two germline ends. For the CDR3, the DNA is TGTGCCAGCAGCTTAGAGGAGCGGGCCACAGATACGCAGTATTTT. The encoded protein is CASSLEERATDTQYF.

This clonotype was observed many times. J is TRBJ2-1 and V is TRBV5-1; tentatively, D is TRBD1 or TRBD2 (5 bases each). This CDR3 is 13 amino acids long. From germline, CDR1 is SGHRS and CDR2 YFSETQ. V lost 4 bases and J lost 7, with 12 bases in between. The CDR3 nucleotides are TGCGCCAGCAGCCCAGTGGGACGTAATGAGCAGTTCTTC. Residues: CASSPVGRNEQFF.

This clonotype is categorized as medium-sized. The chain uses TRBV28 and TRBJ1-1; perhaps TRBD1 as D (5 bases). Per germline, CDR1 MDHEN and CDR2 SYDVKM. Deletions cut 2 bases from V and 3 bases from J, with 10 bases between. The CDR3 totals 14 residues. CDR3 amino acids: CASSLNAGYTEAFF. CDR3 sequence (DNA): TGTGCCAGCAGTTTAAACGCAGGGTACACTGAAGCTTTCTTT. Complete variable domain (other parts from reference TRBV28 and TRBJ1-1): DVKVTQSSRYLVKRTGEKVFLECVQDMDHENMFWYRQDPGLGLRLIYFSYDVKMKEKGDIPEGYSVSREKKERFSLILESASTNQTSMYLCASSLNAGYTEAFFGQGTRLTVV.

The CDR3 loop is CATDRVNSPLHF. The CDR3 region has the DNA TGTGCGACCGACAGGGTAAATTCACCCCTCCACTTT. The J gene is TRBJ1-6, the V gene TRBV28, with 7 bases matching TRBD1. This CDR3 region has 12 residues. Looked up from germline, CDR1 is MDHEN and CDR2 is SYDVKM.

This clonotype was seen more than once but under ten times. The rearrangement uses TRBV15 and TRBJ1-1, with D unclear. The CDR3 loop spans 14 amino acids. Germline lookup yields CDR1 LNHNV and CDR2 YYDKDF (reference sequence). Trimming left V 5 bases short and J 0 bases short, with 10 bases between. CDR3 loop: CATSDPNMNTEAFF. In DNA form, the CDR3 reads TGTGCCACCAGCGACCCCAATATGAACACTGAAGCTTTCTTT.

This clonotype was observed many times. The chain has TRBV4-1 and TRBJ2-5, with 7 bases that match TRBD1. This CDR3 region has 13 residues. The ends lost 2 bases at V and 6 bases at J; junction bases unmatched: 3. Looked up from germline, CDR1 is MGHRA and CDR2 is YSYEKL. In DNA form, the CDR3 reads TGCGCCAGCAGCCAACGACAGGGAAAGACCCAGTACTTC. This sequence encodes CASSQRQGKTQYF.

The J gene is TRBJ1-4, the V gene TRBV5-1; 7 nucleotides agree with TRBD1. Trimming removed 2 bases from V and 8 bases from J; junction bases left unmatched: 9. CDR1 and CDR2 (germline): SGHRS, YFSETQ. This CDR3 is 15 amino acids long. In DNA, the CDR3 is TGCGCCAGCAGCTTCTCGACAGGGAAGGAGGAAAAACTGTTTTTT. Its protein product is CASSFSTGKEEKLFF.

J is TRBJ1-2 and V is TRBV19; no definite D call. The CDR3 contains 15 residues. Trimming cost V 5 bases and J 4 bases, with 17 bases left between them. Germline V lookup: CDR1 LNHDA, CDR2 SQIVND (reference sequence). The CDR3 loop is CASSAGVQNSYGYTF. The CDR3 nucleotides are TGTGCCAGTAGTGCTGGGGTCCAGAACTCCTATGGCTACACCTTC.

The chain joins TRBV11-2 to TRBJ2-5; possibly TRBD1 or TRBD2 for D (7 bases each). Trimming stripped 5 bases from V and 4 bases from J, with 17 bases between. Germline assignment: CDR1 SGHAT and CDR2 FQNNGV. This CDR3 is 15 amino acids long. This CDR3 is CASSRRAGQRETQYF. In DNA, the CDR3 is TGTGCCAGCAGCCGAAGAGCGGGACAGAGAGAGACCCAGTACTTC.

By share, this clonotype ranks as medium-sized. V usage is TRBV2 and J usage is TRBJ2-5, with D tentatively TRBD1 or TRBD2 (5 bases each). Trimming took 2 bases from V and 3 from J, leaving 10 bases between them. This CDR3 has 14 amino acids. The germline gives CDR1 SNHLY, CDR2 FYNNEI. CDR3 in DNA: TGTGCCAGCAGTGAACGGGGCTTAGAAGAGACCCAGTACTTC. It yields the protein CASSERGLEETQYF.

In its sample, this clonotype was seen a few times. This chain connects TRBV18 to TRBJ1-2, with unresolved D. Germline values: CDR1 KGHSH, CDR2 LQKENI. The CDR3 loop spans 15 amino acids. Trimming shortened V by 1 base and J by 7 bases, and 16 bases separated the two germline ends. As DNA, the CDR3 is TGTGCCAGCTCACCACGCGCAGCCACCGATTCTGGCTACACCTTC. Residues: CASSPRAATDSGYTF.

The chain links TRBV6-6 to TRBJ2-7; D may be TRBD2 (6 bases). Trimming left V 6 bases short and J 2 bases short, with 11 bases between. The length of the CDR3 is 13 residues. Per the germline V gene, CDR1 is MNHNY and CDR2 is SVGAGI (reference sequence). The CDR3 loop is CASRPGLPYEQYF. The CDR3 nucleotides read TGTGCCAGCAGGCCGGGACTTCCCTACGAGCAGTACTTC.

DNA for the CDR3: TGTGCCAGCAGTTTTTACGGACTAGCGGACTACAATGAGCAGTTCTTC. Translating it yields CASSFYGLADYNEQFF. V usage is TRBV12-3 or TRBV12-4 and J usage is TRBJ2-1; TRBD2 matches at 10 bases. J was trimmed by 3 bases and V by 3 bases; bases with no gene match: 5. CDR3 size: 16 residues.

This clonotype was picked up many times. The CDR3 nucleotides are TGCACCAGCAGCCACGAGCGGGAGGCCAGCACAGATACGCAGTATTTT. Protein product: CTSSHEREASTDTQYF. The chain has TRBV1 and TRBJ2-3; the listed D gene, TRBD2, was not tested against the DNA. TRBV1 is listed as a pseudogene. CDR3 length: 16 amino acids.

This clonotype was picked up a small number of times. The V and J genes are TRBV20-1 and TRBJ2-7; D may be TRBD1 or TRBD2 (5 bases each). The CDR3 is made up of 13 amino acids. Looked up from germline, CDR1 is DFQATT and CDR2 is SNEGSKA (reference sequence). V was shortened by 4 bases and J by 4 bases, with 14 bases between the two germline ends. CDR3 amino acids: CSAKLGTSYEQYF. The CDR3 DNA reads TGCAGTGCTAAATTGGGGACCTCGTACGAGCAGTACTTC.

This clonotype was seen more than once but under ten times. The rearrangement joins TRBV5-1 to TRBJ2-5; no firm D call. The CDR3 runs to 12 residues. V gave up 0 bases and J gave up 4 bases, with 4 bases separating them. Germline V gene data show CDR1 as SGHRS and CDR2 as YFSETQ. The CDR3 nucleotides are TGCGCCAGCAGCTTGGTCCCAGAGACCCAGTACTTC. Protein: CASSLVPETQYF.

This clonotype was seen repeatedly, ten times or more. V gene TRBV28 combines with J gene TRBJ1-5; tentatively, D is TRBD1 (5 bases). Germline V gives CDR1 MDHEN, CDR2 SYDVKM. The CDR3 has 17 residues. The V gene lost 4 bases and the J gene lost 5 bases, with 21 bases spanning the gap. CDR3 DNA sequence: TGTGCCAGCAGTTATTATCGTGGACAACCCGCTCATCAGCCCCAGCATTTT. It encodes CASSYYRGQPAHQPQHF.

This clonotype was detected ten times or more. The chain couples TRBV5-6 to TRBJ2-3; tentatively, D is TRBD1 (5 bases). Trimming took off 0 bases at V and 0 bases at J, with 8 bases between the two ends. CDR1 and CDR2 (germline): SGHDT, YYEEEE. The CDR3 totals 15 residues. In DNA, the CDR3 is TGTGCCAGCAGCTTGGTGACAGCTAGCACAGATACGCAGTATTTT. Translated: CASSLVTASTDTQYF.

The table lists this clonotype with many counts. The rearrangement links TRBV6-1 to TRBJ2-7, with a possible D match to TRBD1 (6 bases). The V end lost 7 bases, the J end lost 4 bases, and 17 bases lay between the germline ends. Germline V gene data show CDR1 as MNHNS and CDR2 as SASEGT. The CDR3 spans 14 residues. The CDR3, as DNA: TGTGCCAGCACCCCACCGGGACAAGAATACGAGCAGTACTTC. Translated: CASTPPGQEYEQYF.

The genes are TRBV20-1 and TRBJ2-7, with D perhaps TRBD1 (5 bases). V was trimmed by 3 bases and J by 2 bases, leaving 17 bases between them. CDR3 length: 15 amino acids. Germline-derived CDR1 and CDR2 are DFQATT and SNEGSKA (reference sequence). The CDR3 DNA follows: TGCAGTGCTAGTCATACAGGTAGCAGTCCCTACGAGCAGTACTTC. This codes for CSASHTGSSPYEQYF.

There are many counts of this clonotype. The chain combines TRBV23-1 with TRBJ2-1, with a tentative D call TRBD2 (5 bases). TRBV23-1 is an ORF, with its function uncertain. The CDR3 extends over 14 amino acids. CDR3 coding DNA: TGCGCAAATACTTGGGAGTCGAACTACAATGAGCAGTTCTTC. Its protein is CANTWESNYNEQFF.